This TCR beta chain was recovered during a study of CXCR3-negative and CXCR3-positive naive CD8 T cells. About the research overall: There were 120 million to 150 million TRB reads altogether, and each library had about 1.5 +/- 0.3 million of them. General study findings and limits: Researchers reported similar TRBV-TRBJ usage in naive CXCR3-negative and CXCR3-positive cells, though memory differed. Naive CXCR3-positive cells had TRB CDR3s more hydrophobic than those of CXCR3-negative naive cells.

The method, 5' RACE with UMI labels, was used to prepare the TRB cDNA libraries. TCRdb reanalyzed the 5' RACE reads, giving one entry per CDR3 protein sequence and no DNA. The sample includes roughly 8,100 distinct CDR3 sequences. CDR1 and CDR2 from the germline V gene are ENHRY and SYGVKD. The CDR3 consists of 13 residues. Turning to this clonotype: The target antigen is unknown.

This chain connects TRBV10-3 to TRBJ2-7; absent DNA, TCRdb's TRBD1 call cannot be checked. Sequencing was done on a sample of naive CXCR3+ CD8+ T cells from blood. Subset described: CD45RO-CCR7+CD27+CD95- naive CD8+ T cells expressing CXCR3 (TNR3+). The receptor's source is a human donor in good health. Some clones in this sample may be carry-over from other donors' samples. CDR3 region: CAIRSDRAHEQYF.